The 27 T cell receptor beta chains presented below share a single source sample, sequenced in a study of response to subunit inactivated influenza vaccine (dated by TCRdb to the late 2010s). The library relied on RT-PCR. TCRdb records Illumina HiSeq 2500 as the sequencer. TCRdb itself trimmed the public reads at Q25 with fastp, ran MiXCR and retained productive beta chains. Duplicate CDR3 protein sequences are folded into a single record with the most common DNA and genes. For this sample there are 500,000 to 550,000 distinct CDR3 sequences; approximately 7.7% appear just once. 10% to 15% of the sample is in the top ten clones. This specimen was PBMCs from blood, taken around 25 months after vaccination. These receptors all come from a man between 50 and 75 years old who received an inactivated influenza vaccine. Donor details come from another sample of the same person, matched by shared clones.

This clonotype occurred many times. CDR3 sequence (DNA): TGTGCCAGCAGTCCCCAGGGGGGGCCCAATCAGCCCCAGCATTTT. This gives the protein CASSPQGGPNQPQHF. The chain has TRBV6-1 and TRBJ1-5; 7 nucleotides align to TRBD1. The junction had 7 bases not matched to a gene; V was cut back by 5 bases and J by 3 bases. CDR1 and CDR2 from the germline V gene are MNHNS and SASEGT. The length of the CDR3 is 15 residues.

The CDR3 DNA reads as TGTGCCAGCAGCCGCAGTCTTGAAGCTTTCTTT. It is translated as CASSRSLEAFF. The V gene is TRBV7-9, the J gene TRBJ1-1, with D unresolved. V lost 5 bases, J lost 7 bases, and 8 bases lay in between. The CDR3 is 11 residues long. Germline V lookup: CDR1 SEHNR, CDR2 FQNEAQ (reference sequence).

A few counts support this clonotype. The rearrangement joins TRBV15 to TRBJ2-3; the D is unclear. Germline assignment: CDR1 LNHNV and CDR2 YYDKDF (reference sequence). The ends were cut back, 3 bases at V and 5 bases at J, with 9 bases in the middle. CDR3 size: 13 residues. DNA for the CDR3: TGTGCCACCAGCAGCCCCTCGCGAGATACGCAGTATTTT. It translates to CATSSPSRDTQYF.

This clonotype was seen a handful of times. In nucleotides, the CDR3 is TGTGCCAGCAGCCATGCTAGCGGGGGGCCCACAGATACGCAGTATTTT. Protein sequence: CASSHASGGPTDTQYF. This sequence joins TRBV4-2 and TRBJ2-3; TRBD2 aligns across 11 bases. The V gene's germline CDR1 is LGHNA and CDR2 YNFKEQ. V lost 3 bases, J lost 2 bases, and 4 bases stayed unmatched. The CDR3 sequence is 16 residues long.

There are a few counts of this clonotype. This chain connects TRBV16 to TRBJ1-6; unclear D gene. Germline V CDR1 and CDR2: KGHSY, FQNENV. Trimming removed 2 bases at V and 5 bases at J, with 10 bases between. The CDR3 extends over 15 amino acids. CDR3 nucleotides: TGTGCCAGCAGCCAAAATAAGGTGGATAATTCACCCCTCCACTTT. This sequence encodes CASSQNKVDNSPLHF.

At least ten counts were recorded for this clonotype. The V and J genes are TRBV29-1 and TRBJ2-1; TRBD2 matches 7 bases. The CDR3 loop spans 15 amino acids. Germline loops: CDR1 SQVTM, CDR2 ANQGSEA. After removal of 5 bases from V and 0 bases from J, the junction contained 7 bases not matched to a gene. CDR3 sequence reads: CSVKTSSSSYNEQFF. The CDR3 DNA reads TGCAGCGTTAAGACTAGCTCTAGCTCCTACAATGAGCAGTTCTTC.

CDR3 amino acids: CASSRSPRGMRETQYF. CDR3 bases: TGTGCCAGCAGCCGATCGCCCAGGGGGATGAGAGAGACCCAGTACTTC. The chain combines TRBV7-8 with TRBJ2-5; 7 positions agree with TRBD1. Germline values: CDR1 SGHVS, CDR2 FQNEAQ. The junction had 13 bases not matched to a gene; V was cut back by 5 bases and J by 4 bases. This CDR3 has 16 amino acids.

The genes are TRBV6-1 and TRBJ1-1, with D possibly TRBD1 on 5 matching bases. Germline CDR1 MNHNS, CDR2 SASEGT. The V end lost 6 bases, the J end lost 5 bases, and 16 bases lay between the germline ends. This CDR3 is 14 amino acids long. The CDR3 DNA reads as TGTGCCAGCAGCCCCAGGGCCCGAGGGACTGAAGCTTTCTTT. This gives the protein CASSPRARGTEAFF.

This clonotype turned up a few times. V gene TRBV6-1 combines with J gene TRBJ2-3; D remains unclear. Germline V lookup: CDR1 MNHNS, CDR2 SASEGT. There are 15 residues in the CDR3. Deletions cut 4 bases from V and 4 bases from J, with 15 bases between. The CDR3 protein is CASSATHSEADTQYF. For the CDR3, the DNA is TGTGCCAGCAGTGCTACGCACAGTGAAGCAGATACGCAGTATTTT.

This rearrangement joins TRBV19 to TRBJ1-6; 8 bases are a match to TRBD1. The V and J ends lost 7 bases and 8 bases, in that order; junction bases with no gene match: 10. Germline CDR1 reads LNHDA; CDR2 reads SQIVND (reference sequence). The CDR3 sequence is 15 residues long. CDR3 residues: CASTQTGTGYSPLHF. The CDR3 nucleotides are TGTGCCAGTACCCAAACCGGGACAGGTTATTCACCCCTCCACTTT.

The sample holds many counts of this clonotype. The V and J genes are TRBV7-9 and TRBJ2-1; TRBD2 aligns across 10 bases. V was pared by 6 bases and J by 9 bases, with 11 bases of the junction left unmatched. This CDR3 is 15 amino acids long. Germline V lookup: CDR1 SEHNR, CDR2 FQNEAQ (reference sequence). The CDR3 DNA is TGTGCCAGCAGAAGGGCCGGGACTAGCGTCAGTGAGCAGTTCTTC. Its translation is CASRRAGTSVSEQFF.

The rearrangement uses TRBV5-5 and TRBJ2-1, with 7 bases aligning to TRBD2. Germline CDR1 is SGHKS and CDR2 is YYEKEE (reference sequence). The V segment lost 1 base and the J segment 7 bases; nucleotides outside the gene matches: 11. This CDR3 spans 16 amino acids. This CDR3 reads CASSLSFGGGRNEQFF. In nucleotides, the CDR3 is TGTGCCAGCAGCTTGTCGTTCGGGGGAGGGAGGAATGAGCAGTTCTTC.

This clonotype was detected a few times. The CDR3 reads CASSPEGTAQETQYF. The CDR3 DNA sequence: TGTGCCAGCAGCCCGGAGGGGACGGCACAAGAGACCCAGTACTTC. The chain uses TRBV7-9 and TRBJ2-5, with D tentatively TRBD2 (6 bases). The CDR3 runs 15 residues. Trimming pared 5 bases from V and 2 bases from J, leaving 15 bases between. CDR1 is SEHNR and CDR2 is FQNEAQ in the germline V gene (reference sequence).

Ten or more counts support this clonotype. Here the CDR3 reads CASSQVGRVSDYGYTF. CDR3 bases: TGTGCCAGCAGCCAAGTGGGCCGAGTCTCGGACTATGGCTACACCTTC. The chain links TRBV4-2 to TRBJ1-2; D call uncertain. The CDR3 extends over 16 amino acids. The V and J ends lost 1 base and 3 bases respectively, with 15 bases between them. Germline V CDR1 and CDR2: LGHNA, YNFKEQ.

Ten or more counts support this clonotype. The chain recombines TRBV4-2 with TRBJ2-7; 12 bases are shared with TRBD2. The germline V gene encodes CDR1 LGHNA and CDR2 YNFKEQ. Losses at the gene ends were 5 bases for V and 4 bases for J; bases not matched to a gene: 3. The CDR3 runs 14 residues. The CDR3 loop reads CASSGTSGGYEQYF. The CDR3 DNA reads TGTGCCAGCAGCGGAACTAGCGGGGGGTACGAGCAGTACTTC.

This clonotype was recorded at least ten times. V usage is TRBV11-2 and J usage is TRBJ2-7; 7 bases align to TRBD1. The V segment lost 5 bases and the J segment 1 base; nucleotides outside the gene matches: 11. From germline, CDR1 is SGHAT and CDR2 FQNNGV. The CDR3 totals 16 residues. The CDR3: CASSHWTGKISYEQYF. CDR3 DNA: TGTGCCAGCAGCCACTGGACAGGAAAGATATCCTACGAGCAGTACTTC. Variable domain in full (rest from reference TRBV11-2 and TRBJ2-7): EAGVAQSPRYKIIEKRQSVAFWCNPISGHATLYWYQQILGQGPKLLIQFQNNGVVDDSQLPKDRFSAERLKGVDSTLKIQPAKLEDSAVYLCASSHWTGKISYEQYFGPGTRLTVT.

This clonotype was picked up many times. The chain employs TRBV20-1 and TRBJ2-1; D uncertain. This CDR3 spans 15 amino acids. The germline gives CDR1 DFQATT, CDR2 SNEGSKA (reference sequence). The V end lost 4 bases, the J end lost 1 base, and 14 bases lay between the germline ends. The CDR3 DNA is TGCAGTGCTAAACGACTGGCGGCATCCTACAATGAGCAGTTCTTC. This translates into CSAKRLAASYNEQFF.

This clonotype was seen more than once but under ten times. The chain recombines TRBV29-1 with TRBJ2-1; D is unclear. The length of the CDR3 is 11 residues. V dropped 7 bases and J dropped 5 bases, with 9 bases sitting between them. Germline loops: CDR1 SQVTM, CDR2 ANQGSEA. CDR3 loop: CSAVANNEQFF. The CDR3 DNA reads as TGCAGCGCGGTGGCTAACAATGAGCAGTTCTTC.

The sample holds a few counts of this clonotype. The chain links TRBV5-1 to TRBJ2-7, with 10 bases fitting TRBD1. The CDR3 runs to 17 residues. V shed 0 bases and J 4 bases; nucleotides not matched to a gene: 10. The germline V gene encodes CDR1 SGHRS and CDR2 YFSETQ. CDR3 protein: CASSLVGPPGQGYEQYF. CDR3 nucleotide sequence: TGCGCCAGCAGCTTGGTGGGGCCACCGGGACAGGGGTACGAGCAGTACTTC.

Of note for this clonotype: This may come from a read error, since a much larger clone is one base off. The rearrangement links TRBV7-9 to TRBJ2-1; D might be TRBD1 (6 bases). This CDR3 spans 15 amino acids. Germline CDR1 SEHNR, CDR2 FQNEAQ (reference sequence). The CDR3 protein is CASSSGQSSYNEKFF. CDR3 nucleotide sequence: TGTGCCAGCAGTTCGGGACAAAGCTCCTACAATGAGAAGTTCTTC.

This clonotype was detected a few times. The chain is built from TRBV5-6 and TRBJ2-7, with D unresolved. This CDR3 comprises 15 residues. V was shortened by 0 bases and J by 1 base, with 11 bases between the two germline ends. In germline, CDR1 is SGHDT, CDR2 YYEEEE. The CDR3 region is CASSLDLGRSYEQYF. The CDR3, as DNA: TGTGCCAGCAGCTTGGACCTCGGACGGTCCTACGAGCAGTACTTC. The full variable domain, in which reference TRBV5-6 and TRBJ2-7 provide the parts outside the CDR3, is DAGVTQSPTHLIKTRGQQVTLRCSPKSGHDTVSWYQQALGQGPQFIFQYYEEEERQRGNFPDRFSGHQFPNYSSELNVNALLLGDSALYLCASSLDLGRSYEQYFGPGTRLTVT.

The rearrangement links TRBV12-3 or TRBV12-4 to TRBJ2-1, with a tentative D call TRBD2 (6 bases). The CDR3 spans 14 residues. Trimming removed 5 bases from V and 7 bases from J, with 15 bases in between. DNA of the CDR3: TGTGCCAGCAGTCGGGACTCCCGGGGGAATGAGCAGTTCTTC. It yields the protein CASSRDSRGNEQFF.

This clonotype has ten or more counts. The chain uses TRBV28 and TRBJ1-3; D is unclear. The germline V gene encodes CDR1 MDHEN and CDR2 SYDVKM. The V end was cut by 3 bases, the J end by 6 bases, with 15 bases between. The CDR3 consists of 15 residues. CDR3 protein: CASSFSRTVQNTIYF. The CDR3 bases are TGTGCCAGCAGTTTTTCCCGTACAGTCCAAAACACCATATATTTT.

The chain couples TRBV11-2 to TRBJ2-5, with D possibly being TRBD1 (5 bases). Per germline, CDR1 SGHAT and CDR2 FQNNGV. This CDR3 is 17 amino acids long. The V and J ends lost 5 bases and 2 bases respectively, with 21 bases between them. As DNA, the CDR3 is TGTGCCAGCAGCCCCACGAAGGGGCTAGTCCGTCAAGAGACCCAGTACTTC. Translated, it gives CASSPTKGLVRQETQYF.

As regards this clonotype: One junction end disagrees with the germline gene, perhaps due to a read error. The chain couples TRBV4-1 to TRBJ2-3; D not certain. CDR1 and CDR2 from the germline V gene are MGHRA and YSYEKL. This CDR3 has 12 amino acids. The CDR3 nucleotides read TGCACCAGCAGCCAGATGGCAGATACGCAGTATTTT. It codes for CTSSQMADTQYF.

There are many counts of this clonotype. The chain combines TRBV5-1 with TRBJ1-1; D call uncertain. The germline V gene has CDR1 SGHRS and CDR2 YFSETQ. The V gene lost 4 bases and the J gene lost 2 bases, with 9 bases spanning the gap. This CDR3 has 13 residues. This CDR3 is CASSRISNTEAFF. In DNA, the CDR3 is TGCGCCAGCAGCCGAATATCTAACACTGAAGCTTTCTTT.

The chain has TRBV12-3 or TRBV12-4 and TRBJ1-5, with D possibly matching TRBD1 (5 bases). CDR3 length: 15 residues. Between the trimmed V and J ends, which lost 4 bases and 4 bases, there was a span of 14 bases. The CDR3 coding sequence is TGTGCCAGCAGTTCACTGGGACGGCTGAATCAGCCCCAGCATTTT. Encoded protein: CASSSLGRLNQPQHF.